A selection of T cell receptor beta chains follows, all from one sample in a study of blood T cell repertoires in COVID-19. TCRdb keeps only in-frame clones here, not all; method: immunoSEQ multiplex PCR. The sample holds about 120,000 clones, about four fifths seen once. The sequenced material came from peripheral blood. Source of these receptors: a woman aged 70-85 years with acute or convalescent COVID-19. Each CDR3 is given with its conserved first and last residue. Fields, in order: D gene, J gene, V gene, clone size, CDR3 protein. The D gene is left open where the match is weak. Some rows mark clone size as missing; the rest say once, few, many or name a class of expanded clone.

>NA|TRBJ1-5|TRBV19|few
CASSITGRLGNQPQHF
>TRBD1|TRBJ1-2|TRBV6-1|NA
CASSEGDRNYGYTF
>TRBD1|TRBJ1-1|TRBV5-1|NA
CASSSGTGGTEAFF
>TRBD1|TRBJ2-3|TRBV11-3|NA
CASSPTDRGNTQYF
>NA|TRBJ2-5|TRBV7-8|NA
CASSSSSRETQYF
>NA|TRBJ2-6|TRBV27|NA
CASTNHSGANVLTF
>NA|TRBJ2-5|TRBV5-1|few
CASSGRRGSEETQYF
>NA|TRBJ1-1|TRBV6-5|once
CASSLVAGPTEAFF
>TRBD1|TRBJ1-2|TRBV3-1/TRBV3-2|NA
CASSQGQGAVGYGYTF
>NA|TRBJ1-6|TRBV20-1|NA
CSASAEYNSPLHF
>TRBD2|TRBJ2-2|TRBV7-7|NA
CASSLFSGVAGGPGELFF
>TRBD1|TRBJ1-4|TRBV4-1|NA
CASSLQGFNEKLFF
>TRBD2|TRBJ2-4|TRBV19|NA
CASSPGTSGRVDLAKNIQYF
>NA|TRBJ1-2|TRBV29-1|NA
CSVGEPNYGYTF
>TRBD2|TRBJ2-3|TRBV5-8|few
CASSSGTSGGGTDTQYF
>NA|TRBJ1-5|TRBV15|NA
CATSRDRGLSNQPQHF
>TRBD1|TRBJ1-2|TRBV5-1|NA
CASSWGQAHYGYTF
>NA|TRBJ1-6|TRBV29-1|medium-sized
CSVAGGFNSPLHF
>NA|TRBJ2-3|TRBV5-6|NA
CASSFGLASADTQYF
>TRBD1|TRBJ1-4|TRBV10-1|NA
CASSDGTGTEKLFF
>NA|TRBJ2-1|TRBV5-4|once
CASSSGGADNEQFF
>NA|TRBJ2-1|TRBV6-4|few
CASSDGTNYNEQFF
>TRBD1|TRBJ1-6|TRBV5-6|NA
CASSWTGRPLGNSPLHF
>TRBD1|TRBJ1-2|TRBV24-1|NA
CATSETGRGYTF
>NA|TRBJ2-3|TRBV7-6|NA
CASTPRGRELTDTQYF
>NA|TRBJ1-1|TRBV4-3|NA
CASSQDPGTEAFF
>TRBD1|TRBJ1-1|TRBV14|NA
CASSQRTGWDLEAFF
>NA|TRBJ1-1|TRBV19|NA
CASSPRTVFGTEAFF
>TRBD1|TRBJ1-4|TRBV2|NA
CASAQGAGKLFF
>TRBD1|TRBJ2-5|TRBV7-9|NA
CASSLGDRQTQYF
>NA|TRBJ1-3|TRBV7-2|NA
CASSLGQPTSGNTIYF
>NA|TRBJ1-5|TRBV13|once
CASSTGGLLSNQPQHF
>NA|TRBJ2-1|TRBV5-5|NA
CASSLAYTASAYNEQFF
>TRBD1|TRBJ1-2|TRBV4-3|NA
CASSQESTGSGYTF
>TRBD1|TRBJ2-5|TRBV27|NA
CASSLAGGAWETQYF
>NA|TRBJ1-1|TRBV18|NA
CASSPTALNTEAFF
>NA|TRBJ2-7|TRBV5-6|few
CASSLDRTLTYEQYF
>NA|TRBJ1-2|TRBV7-2|NA
CASSPGVNYGYTF
>NA|TRBJ1-1|TRBV4-3|NA
CASSSTMSNTEAFF
>TRBD2|TRBJ2-7|TRBV7-7|NA
CASTGTSGSYEQYF
>NA|TRBJ1-1|TRBV6-5|NA
CASRTGLPNTEAFF
>NA|TRBJ2-3|TRBV12-2|NA
CASRLATGARADTQYF
>TRBD1|TRBJ1-5|TRBV7-8|NA
CASSFEGAEQPQHF
>NA|TRBJ1-5|TRBV10-3|NA
CASRHQAGGDQPQHF
>NA|TRBJ1-1|TRBV18|NA
CASSLVQGYTEAFF
>NA|TRBJ2-2|TRBV4-2|NA
CASSQDLTGFIRELFF